This T cell receptor beta chain came from a study of cytomegalovirus exposure and HLA in healthy donors. The study ran its PCR with 60 Vbeta and 13 Jbeta primers. Profiling relied on immunoSEQ multiplex PCR, and the TCRdb table lists in-frame clones only, not all of them. This listing includes approximately 150,000 clones. V lost 3 bases to trimming and J lost 0 bases, with 24 bases between them. Germline V gene lookup returns CDR1 LGHNA and CDR2 YNFKEQ. The CDR3 length is 20 residues. A word on this clone: The antigen is unknown.

Study outcomes and limitations: Per a later analysis, about 17,000 TCR beta sequences showed association with HLA alleles at 0.05 false discovery rate. TCR beta chains associated with HLA were, in a later analysis, more clonally expanded than equally common others. CMV serostatus was the only recorded immune exposure for donors. Overall, about 160 TCR beta chains were annotated as cytomegalovirus-associated.

The sequence came from a woman aged 40 to 50 in good health and CMV-seronegative. The specimen sequenced was PBMCs. This chain uses TRBV4-2 with TRBJ1-3; D is ambiguous. Here the CDR3 reads CASSQPGGKGMVGSGNTIYF. The CDR3, as DNA: TGTGCCAGCAGCCAGCCTGGCGGGAAAGGGATGGTTGGCTCTGGAAACACCATATATTTT.